The 28 T cell receptor beta chains below were found in one sample sequenced in a study of T cell repertoires in ileal Crohn's disease. Sequencing used immunoSEQ multiplex PCR; TCRdb keeps in-frame clones, though not all of them. Here the sample spans over 5,000 clones, roughly 80% being singletons. Sequences were obtained from ileal tissue. All receptors come from an adult with Crohn's disease.

The CDR3: CASTPRDRVSHEQFF. The CDR3 DNA sequence: TGTGCCAGTACCCCCCGGGACAGGGTGTCCCATGAGCAGTTCTTC. This rearrangement joins TRBV19 to TRBJ2-1; 9 positions match TRBD1. After removal of 7 bases from V and 8 bases from J, the junction contained 12 bases not matched to a gene. The CDR3 covers 15 residues. CDR1 is LNHDA, CDR2 SQIVND, per germline (reference sequence).

V is TRBV27 and J is TRBJ1-2, with D perhaps matching TRBD1 (5 bases). Trimming stripped 4 bases from V and 4 bases from J, with 22 bases between. The V gene's germline CDR1 is MNHEY and CDR2 SMNVEV (reference sequence). This CDR3 contains 17 residues. The CDR3 DNA reads TGTGCCAGCAGTTCATCACGCCTCTCAGGGAGGTTCTATGGCTACACCTTC. This codes for CASSSSRLSGRFYGYTF.

The chain joins TRBV6-5 to TRBJ2-1; 11 bases align to TRBD2. Germline trimming cut 5 bases from V and 6 bases from J; bases unmatched to any gene: 6. This CDR3 spans 15 amino acids. Germline CDR1 and CDR2: MNHEY and SVGAGI. CDR3 nucleotides: TGTGCCAGCAGTCCACTAGCGGGAGTCTCCAATGAGCAGTTCTTC. The encoded protein is CASSPLAGVSNEQFF.

The chain uses TRBV6-1 and TRBJ1-2; 12 bases match TRBD1. This CDR3 region has 14 residues. The V gene end was trimmed by 4 bases and the J gene end by 5 bases; junction bases not matched to a gene: 2. The germline V gene has CDR1 MNHNS and CDR2 SASEGT. CDR3 coding DNA: TGTGCCAGCAGTGGGGACAGGGGGCTTTATGGCTACACCTTC. Its protein product is CASSGDRGLYGYTF.

J is TRBJ2-1 and V is TRBV5-8; 8 bases agree with TRBD1. V trimming: 4 bases; J trimming: 6 bases; junction bases outside the gene matches: 9. The germline V gene encodes CDR1 SGHTS and CDR2 YDEGEE. The CDR3 has 15 residues. The CDR3 sequence: CASSQASTGVNEQFF. For the CDR3, the DNA is TGTGCCAGCAGCCAAGCCTCGACAGGGGTCAATGAGCAGTTCTTC.

The rearrangement uses TRBV28 and TRBJ1-4; D is unclear. The CDR3 runs 14 residues. The V end was cut by 8 bases, the J end by 4 bases, with 14 bases between. Germline CDR1 MDHEN, CDR2 SYDVKM. The CDR3 nucleotides are TGTGCCAGCGGGAGGGATCTACGTAATGAAAAACTGTTTTTT. As protein: CASGRDLRNEKLFF.

This clone occurred a few times. This sequence joins TRBV7-9 and TRBJ2-4; 10 nucleotides match TRBD1. CDR3 size: 18 residues. With V trimmed by 5 bases and J by 9 bases, 19 bases remained unmatched. Germline lookup yields CDR1 SEHNR and CDR2 FQNEAQ (reference sequence). The DNA of the CDR3 is TGTGCCAGCAGCCTCTGGGACAGGGGTGGCCCCTTAGGTGGCATTCAGTACTTC. The encoded protein is CASSLWDRGGPLGGIQYF. Using reference TRBV7-9 and TRBJ2-4 for the parts outside the CDR3, the full variable domain is DTGVSQNPRHKITKRGQNVTFRCDPISEHNRLYWYRQTLGQGPEFLTYFQNEAQLEKSRLLSDRFSAERPKGSFSTLEIQRTEQGDSAMYLCASSLWDRGGPLGGIQYFGAGTRLSVL.

This clone was seen only a few times. The chain uses TRBV28 and TRBJ2-7; 8 bases are a match to TRBD1. The germline V gene encodes CDR1 MDHEN and CDR2 SYDVKM. Losses at the gene ends were 4 bases for V and 1 base for J; bases not matched to a gene: 12. The CDR3 spans 17 residues. In DNA form, the CDR3 reads TGTGCCAGCAGTTCCGTCTTCGGACAGGGCAGTTCCTACGAGCAGTACTTC. Its translation: CASSSVFGQGSSYEQYF.

This rearrangement joins TRBV10-3 to TRBJ2-7, with TRBD1 matching 8 bases. The CDR3 runs 15 residues. From germline, CDR1 is ENHRY and CDR2 SYGVKD. After removal of 0 bases from V and 1 base from J, the junction contained 2 bases not matched to a gene. CDR3 residues: CAISESDRGSYEQYF. CDR3 bases: TGTGCCATCAGTGAGTCAGACAGGGGATCCTACGAGCAGTACTTC.

The table lists this clone with a few counts. V is TRBV7-8 and J is TRBJ1-4; unclear D gene. Between the trimmed V and J ends, which lost 0 bases and 7 bases, there was a span of 12 bases. Germline values: CDR1 SGHVS, CDR2 FQNEAQ. This CDR3 is 15 amino acids long. CDR3 in amino acids: CASSLALGESEKLFF. The CDR3 nucleotides read TGTGCCAGCAGCTTAGCGCTGGGAGAAAGTGAAAAACTGTTTTTT. The complete variable domain, with remaining parts taken from reference TRBV7-8 and TRBJ1-4, reads GAGVSQSPRYKVAKRGQDVALRCDPISGHVSLFWYQQALGQGPEFLTYFQNEAQLDKSGLPSDRFFAERPEGSVSTLKIQRTQQEDSAVYLCASSLALGESEKLFFGSGTQLSVL.

The chain couples TRBV7-9 to TRBJ1-4, with a tentative D call TRBD1 (6 bases). This CDR3 spans 15 amino acids. Trimming left V 5 bases short and J 0 bases short, with 10 bases between. Looked up from germline, CDR1 is SEHNR and CDR2 is FQNEAQ (reference sequence). This chain's CDR3 is CASSTRTATNEKLFF. Written as DNA, the CDR3 is TGTGCCAGCAGCACGCGGACAGCAACTAATGAAAAACTGTTTTTT.

This chain connects TRBV19 to TRBJ1-2; weak D call: TRBD1 (5 bases). Germline CDR1 LNHDA, CDR2 SQIVND (reference sequence). V dropped 7 bases and J dropped 4 bases, with 16 bases sitting between them. CDR3 length: 14 amino acids. The CDR3: CASTRYPTAYGYTF. CDR3 nucleotides: TGTGCCAGTACCAGGTACCCGACAGCCTATGGCTACACCTTC.

The chain employs TRBV7-8 and TRBJ1-2; D gene ambiguous. The CDR3 has 15 residues. V was cut by 5 bases and J by 5 bases, with 18 bases left in between. Germline V lookup: CDR1 SGHVS, CDR2 FQNEAQ. CDR3 residues: CASSTKVPSTYGYTF. The CDR3 region has the DNA TGTGCCAGCAGCACAAAGGTCCCCTCCACGTATGGCTACACCTTC.

This clone was found once. The V call is TRBV9, the J call TRBJ2-7, with a possible D match to TRBD1 (5 bases). The germline gives CDR1 SGDLS, CDR2 YYNGEE. V shed 4 bases and J shed 4 bases, with 6 bases lying between them. The CDR3 length is 11 residues. CDR3 in DNA: TGTGCCAGCAGCCAGGGATACGAGCAGTACTTC. This translates into CASSQGYEQYF.

This clone is termed large. The chain joins TRBV7-9 to TRBJ2-5; 10 nucleotides match TRBD1. The CDR3 loop spans 16 amino acids. Germline CDR1 and CDR2: SEHNR and FQNEAQ (reference sequence). Trimming at V came to 0 bases and at J to 4 bases, leaving 5 bases not matched to a gene. The CDR3, as DNA: TGTGCCAGCAGCTTAGCGGGGACAGGGGCAGGAGAGACCCAGTACTTC. Translated, it gives CASSLAGTGAGETQYF.

This sequence joins TRBV4-1 and TRBJ1-5; TRBD1 is a possible D gene (6 bases). With 4 bases removed from V and 6 bases from J, the gap between germline ends came to 13 bases. Germline CDR1 is MGHRA and CDR2 is YSYEKL. The CDR3 loop spans 14 amino acids. CDR3 in DNA: TGCGCCAGCAGCCCGTATTTGACAGGTCAGCCCCAGCATTTT. Translating gives CASSPYLTGQPQHF.

This clone was detected once. V is TRBV10-3 and J is TRBJ1-4; TRBD1 matches 7 bases. J was trimmed by 5 bases and V by 7 bases; bases with no gene match: 7. The CDR3 loop spans 14 amino acids. Germline CDR1 ENHRY, CDR2 SYGVKD. The CDR3 DNA reads as TGTGCCATCAAGGGGGCGGACTTGAATGAAAAACTGTTTTTT. As protein: CAIKGADLNEKLFF.

The table lists this clone with a few counts. The chain links TRBV6-5 to TRBJ1-4; D is perhaps TRBD1 (5 bases). The CDR3 totals 13 residues. Trimming took off 7 bases at V and 4 bases at J, with 10 bases between the two ends. Germline CDR1 and CDR2: MNHEY and SVGAGI. The CDR3 sequence: CASTAGFNEKLFF. CDR3 sequence (DNA): TGTGCCAGCACGGCAGGGTTTAATGAAAAACTGTTTTTT.

The chain employs TRBV6-5 and TRBJ1-2; D unresolved. CDR1 is MNHEY and CDR2 is SVGAGI in the germline V gene. The length of the CDR3 is 14 residues. The V end lost 6 bases, the J end lost 0 bases, and 11 bases lay between the germline ends. This CDR3 reads CASSRETANYGYTF. The CDR3 bases are TGTGCCAGCAGCCGAGAGACTGCTAACTATGGCTACACCTTC.

The genes are TRBV27 and TRBJ1-5; the D gene is possibly TRBD1 (5 bases). The CDR3 runs 15 residues. Germline CDR1 MNHEY, CDR2 SMNVEV (reference sequence). V was pared by 3 bases and J by 3 bases, with 12 bases between. The CDR3, as DNA: TGTGCCAGCAGTTTTTCTGGGGCGTACAATCAGCCCCAGCATTTT. It yields the protein CASSFSGAYNQPQHF.

This chain joins TRBV18 and TRBJ1-5, with TRBD1 as a possible D gene (5 bases). With 5 bases removed from V and 4 bases from J, the gap between germline ends came to 18 bases. From germline, CDR1 is KGHSH and CDR2 LQKENI. This CDR3 region has 16 residues. CDR3 DNA sequence: TGTGCCAGCTCAAGAGGCGGGGCCTCGCGGAATCAGCCCCAGCATTTT. Its protein product is CASSRGGASRNQPQHF.

J is TRBJ1-2 and V is TRBV19; 8 positions match TRBD1. Looked up from germline, CDR1 is LNHDA and CDR2 is SQIVND (reference sequence). This CDR3 has 14 residues. V gave up 5 bases and J gave up 6 bases; unmatched junction bases: 8. The CDR3 DNA reads TGTGCCAGTAGTCCACAGGGGGGAGTTGATGGCTACACCTTC. Protein product: CASSPQGGVDGYTF.

The gene calls are TRBV11-3 and TRBJ2-3; D is unclear. The CDR3 spans 14 residues. Trimming shortened V by 4 bases and J by 2 bases, and 10 bases separated the two germline ends. CDR1 is SGHNT and CDR2 is YENEEA in the germline V gene. The CDR3 is CASSSRADTDTQYF. As DNA, the CDR3 is TGTGCCAGCAGCTCTCGAGCAGACACAGATACGCAGTATTTT.

In its sample, this clone was seen once. The V and J genes are TRBV5-1 and TRBJ2-3; D is ambiguous. Germline values: CDR1 SGHRS, CDR2 YFSETQ. Between the trimmed V and J ends, which lost 0 bases and 2 bases, there was a span of 13 bases. This CDR3 region has 16 residues. CDR3 loop: CASSLAVGLNTDTQYF. CDR3 bases: TGCGCCAGCAGCTTGGCCGTGGGATTGAACACAGATACGCAGTATTTT.

The chain recombines TRBV7-2 with TRBJ2-6; D uncertain. With 6 bases removed from V and 2 bases from J, the gap between germline ends came to 5 bases. In germline, CDR1 is SGHTA, CDR2 FQGNSA. CDR3 length: 13 residues. CDR3: CASRTAGANVLTF. The CDR3 DNA is TGTGCCAGCAGGACCGCTGGGGCCAACGTCCTGACTTTC.

This clone occurred a few times. The chain combines TRBV7-9 with TRBJ1-1, with 8 bases that match TRBD1. CDR3 length: 13 amino acids. V dropped 3 bases and J dropped 7; count of bases not matched to a gene: 4. The V gene's germline CDR1 is SEHNR and CDR2 FQNEAQ (reference sequence). The CDR3 is CASSFRQGSEAFF. The CDR3 DNA reads TGTGCCAGCAGCTTTCGACAGGGGAGTGAAGCTTTCTTT.

This clone has more than one count but fewer than ten. The rearrangement links TRBV6-1 to TRBJ1-1; 9 bases agree with TRBD1. After removal of 5 bases from V and 5 bases from J, the junction contained 6 bases not matched to a gene. CDR3 length equals 14 residues. Germline CDR1 MNHNS, CDR2 SASEGT. Here the CDR3 DNA reads TGTGCCAGCAGTTCACAGGGGGCGAGGACTGAAGCTTTCTTT. Translating it yields CASSSQGARTEAFF.

This clone was found a few times. This chain links TRBV6-5 with TRBJ2-3; no definite D call. Trimming shortened V by 7 bases and J by 3 bases, and 17 bases separated the two germline ends. The CDR3 length is 15 residues. Germline V gene lookup returns CDR1 MNHEY and CDR2 SVGAGI. The CDR3 nucleotides are TGTGCCAGCACCCCATGGAGTGCGAAGACAGATACGCAGTATTTT. This gives the protein CASTPWSAKTDTQYF.